These 32 T cell receptor beta chains were sequenced from one sample in a study of blood T cell repertoires in COVID-19. The table came from immunoSEQ multiplex PCR; TCRdb's copy has only in-frame clones and leaves some out. The repertoire includes 200,000 to 250,000 clones, 85% of them detected once, and around 3% sits in the top ten. The sequenced material came from peripheral blood. These receptors all come from a man aged 50 to 60 who had recovered from COVID-19.

This chain connects TRBV9 to TRBJ1-3, with 9 positions matching TRBD1. The CDR3 has 20 residues. V lost 3 bases and J lost 3; bases outside the gene matches: 19. Germline loops: CDR1 SGDLS, CDR2 YYNGEE. For the CDR3, the DNA is TGTGCCAGCAGCGCGCGAGGTGGGACAGGGACCCTCGGTAGTGGAAACACCATATATTTT. It specifies CASSARGGTGTLGSGNTIYF. The full variable domain, rest sourced from reference TRBV9 and TRBJ1-3, is DSGVTQTPKHLITATGQRVTLRCSPRSGDLSVYWYQQSLDQGLQFLIQYYNGEERAKGNILERFSAQQFPDLHSELNLSSLELGDSALYFCASSARGGTGTLGSGNTIYFGEGSWLTVV.

This clone showed up just once. The genes are TRBV6-1 and TRBJ2-7; tentative D call: TRBD1 (5 bases). This CDR3 is 12 amino acids long. V was clipped by 2 bases and J by 3 bases, with 5 bases between them. Germline V lookup: CDR1 MNHNS, CDR2 SASEGT. The CDR3 DNA is TGTGCCAGCAGTGAACAGGGCTACGAGCAGTACTTC. Amino acid sequence: CASSEQGYEQYF.

The chain recombines TRBV7-8 with TRBJ1-1; D unclear. CDR1 is SGHVS, CDR2 FQNEAQ, per germline. The CDR3 extends over 13 amino acids. Trimming removed 3 bases from V and 6 bases from J, with 11 bases in between. CDR3 nucleotides: TGTGCCAGCAGCTTCTGGGAGGCCCCTGAAGCTTTCTTT. Its protein product is CASSFWEAPEAFF.

This clone was seen only a few times. V is TRBV28 and J is TRBJ1-2, with 8 bases identical to TRBD1. Looked up from germline, CDR1 is MDHEN and CDR2 is SYDVKM. V dropped 6 bases and J dropped 8; count of bases not matched to a gene: 8. The CDR3 is 13 amino acids. The CDR3 DNA is TGTGCCAGCAGATCGACAGGGGTACGGGGCTACACCTTC. Protein: CASRSTGVRGYTF.

This chain connects TRBV28 to TRBJ1-5; weak D call: TRBD1 (5 bases). Germline-derived CDR1 and CDR2 are MDHEN and SYDVKM. The CDR3 extends over 15 amino acids. V was shortened by 5 bases and J by 6 bases, with 17 bases between the two germline ends. CDR3: CASSEPSSGFQPQHF. The CDR3 DNA sequence: TGTGCCAGCAGTGAACCGTCGTCAGGGTTTCAGCCCCAGCATTTT.

V usage is TRBV5-1 and J usage is TRBJ2-2; 7 nucleotides agree with TRBD2. This CDR3 contains 15 residues. V shed 2 bases and J 1 base; nucleotides not matched to a gene: 2. Germline CDR1 reads SGHRS; CDR2 reads YFSETQ. The DNA of the CDR3 is TGCGCCAGCAGCTTTGCTAGCGGGAACACCGGGGAGCTGTTTTTT. The encoded protein is CASSFASGNTGELFF.

The CDR3 spells CSASGGLAGGRQETQYF. For the CDR3, the DNA is TGCAGTGCTAGTGGGGGACTAGCGGGAGGGCGGCAAGAGACCCAGTACTTC. The chain recombines TRBV20-1 with TRBJ2-5, with 16 bases matching TRBD2. The trim removed 3 bases at V and 2 bases at J, leaving 6 bases unmatched. From germline, CDR1 is DFQATT and CDR2 SNEGSKA (reference sequence). This CDR3 comprises 17 residues.

The chain employs TRBV19 and TRBJ2-3, with 7 bases identical to TRBD1. This CDR3 region has 15 residues. The V segment lost 8 bases and the J segment 2 bases; nucleotides outside the gene matches: 10. Per germline, CDR1 LNHDA and CDR2 SQIVND (reference sequence). This CDR3 is CASRDGTAPTDTQYF. CDR3 sequence (DNA): TGTGCCAGTCGCGATGGGACAGCGCCCACAGATACGCAGTATTTT.

CDR3 sequence: CASNIKAGRTNEKLFF. The CDR3 DNA is TGTGCCAGCAACATAAAAGCAGGGCGGACTAATGAAAAACTGTTTTTT. The rearrangement joins TRBV11-2 to TRBJ1-4; D possibly corresponds to TRBD1 (5 bases). Trimming cost V 7 bases and J 2 bases, with 17 bases left between them. The CDR3 totals 16 residues. Germline loops: CDR1 SGHAT, CDR2 FQNNGV.

The chain joins TRBV15 to TRBJ1-1; tentatively, D is TRBD1 (5 bases). The CDR3 contains 14 residues. Trimming stripped 3 bases from V and 8 bases from J, with 16 bases between. Germline CDR1 and CDR2: LNHNV and YYDKDF (reference sequence). The CDR3 here is CATSSKNLRVEAFF. In DNA form, the CDR3 reads TGTGCCACCAGCAGTAAGAACCTCAGGGTGGAAGCTTTCTTT. Full variable domain (remainder filled in from reference TRBV15 and TRBJ1-1): DAMVIQNPRYQVTQFGKPVTLSCSQTLNHNVMYWYQQKSSQAPKLLFHYYDKDFNNEADTPDNFQSRRPNTSFCFLDIRSPGLGDTAMYLCATSSKNLRVEAFFGQGTRLTVV.

V is TRBV27 and J is TRBJ1-4, with D perhaps TRBD1 (5 bases). The V gene lost 0 bases and the J gene lost 8 bases, with 13 bases spanning the gap. CDR3 size: 15 residues. From germline, CDR1 is MNHEY and CDR2 SMNVEV (reference sequence). CDR3 sequence: CASSLSEGRREKLFF. The CDR3, as DNA: TGTGCCAGCAGTTTATCGGAGGGACGGAGGGAAAAACTGTTTTTT.

This clone came up a few times. The CDR3 sequence: CAWTRTSGYTF. CDR3 coding DNA: TGTGCCTGGACCCGCACCAGTGGCTACACCTTC. This sequence joins TRBV30 and TRBJ1-2; D gene uncertain. The CDR3 consists of 11 residues. V lost 4 bases and J lost 7, with 10 bases in between. Germline V gene lookup returns CDR1 GTSNPN and CDR2 SVGIG (reference sequence).

The genes are TRBV4-2 and TRBJ2-3; TRBD2 aligns across 9 bases. Per the germline V gene, CDR1 is LGHNA and CDR2 is YNFKEQ. The CDR3 is 14 amino acids. J was trimmed by 6 bases and V by 5 bases; bases with no gene match: 6. CDR3 loop: CASSGAGGRDTQYF. CDR3 nucleotide sequence: TGTGCCAGCAGCGGAGCGGGAGGCAGGGATACGCAGTATTTT.

The rearrangement links TRBV3-1 (or the pseudogene TRBV3-2) to TRBJ1-4; 9 positions match TRBD1. V shed 4 bases, J shed 8 bases, and the junction held 8 bases outside the gene matches. The CDR3 has 15 residues. In germline, CDR1 is LGHDT, CDR2 YNNKEL (reference sequence). The DNA for the CDR3 is TGTGCCAGCAGCCGACAGGGGGAAAGTGGGGAAAAACTGTTTTTT. It is translated as CASSRQGESGEKLFF.

This chain connects TRBV28 to TRBJ1-5; tentative D call: TRBD1 (6 bases). The V gene's germline CDR1 is MDHEN and CDR2 SYDVKM. The CDR3 totals 17 residues. V gave up 5 bases and J gave up 1 base, with 18 bases separating them. The DNA of the CDR3 is TGTGCCAGCAGTGTACAGGGACGGACGTTAAGCAATCAGCCCCAGCATTTT. Translating gives CASSVQGRTLSNQPQHF.

The chain employs TRBV27 and TRBJ1-2; unclear D gene. The CDR3 is 14 amino acids. Germline V gene data show CDR1 as MNHEY and CDR2 as SMNVEV (reference sequence). Trimming stripped 5 bases from V and 6 bases from J, with 16 bases between. The CDR3 DNA follows: TGTGCCAGCAGTCCCTACCCGTTCCGTAATGGCTACACCTTC. Amino acids: CASSPYPFRNGYTF.

This rearrangement joins TRBV29-1 to TRBJ2-2; 8 bases are a match to TRBD2. The CDR3 is 11 amino acids. From germline, CDR1 is SQVTM and CDR2 ANQGSEA. The J segment lost 6 bases and the V segment lost 7 bases, leaving 1 base of the junction unmatched. CDR3 in amino acids: CSASGSGELFF. CDR3 nucleotide sequence: TGCAGCGCTAGCGGGTCCGGGGAGCTGTTTTTT.

The chain carries TRBV7-7 and TRBJ1-4; TRBD1 is a possible D gene (5 bases). Per germline, CDR1 SSHAT and CDR2 FNYEAQ (reference sequence). The CDR3 loop spans 15 amino acids. Trimming left V 8 bases short and J 3 bases short, with 16 bases between. The CDR3 reads CASSKGFGSNEKLFF. The CDR3 nucleotides read TGTGCCAGCTCAAAGGGGTTTGGATCTAATGAAAAACTGTTTTTT.

The rearrangement joins TRBV4-2 to TRBJ1-5; D uncertain. The CDR3 is made up of 16 amino acids. Germline CDR1 is LGHNA and CDR2 is YNFKEQ. V was clipped by 4 bases and J by 2 bases, with 15 bases between them. The CDR3 region has the DNA TGTGCCAGCAGCCCCACGACCAATCGGGGCAATCAGCCCCAGCATTTT. Protein product: CASSPTTNRGNQPQHF.

At least ten counts were recorded for this clone. The same CDR3 arises from other DNA sequences in this sample as well. The rearrangement uses TRBV18 and TRBJ1-1, with D possibly TRBD1 on 6 matching bases. V lost 3 bases to trimming and J lost 1 base, with 9 bases between them. The CDR3 is 14 amino acids. The germline V gene has CDR1 KGHSH and CDR2 LQKENI. The CDR3 bases are TGTGCCAGCTCACCGGACAGAAAGAACACTGAAGCTTTCTTT. Protein: CASSPDRKNTEAFF.

A few counts support this clone. The chain links TRBV2 to TRBJ2-7; D is perhaps TRBD2 (6 bases). CDR1 is SNHLY, CDR2 FYNNEI, per germline. The length of the CDR3 is 14 residues. Deletions cut 5 bases from V and 0 bases from J, with 11 bases between. The CDR3 region has the DNA TGTGCCAGCAGTCTTCGGGACTCCTCCTACGAGCAGTACTTC. Its protein product is CASSLRDSSYEQYF.

This chain connects TRBV19 to TRBJ2-6; maybe TRBD2 (5 bases). Trimming removed 2 bases from V and 2 bases from J, with 16 bases in between. The CDR3 contains 18 residues. Per germline, CDR1 LNHDA and CDR2 SQIVND (reference sequence). CDR3 sequence (DNA): TGTGCCAGTAGTATAATACGGGGAACTCTAGCTGGGGCCAACGTCCTGACTTTC. The encoded protein is CASSIIRGTLAGANVLTF.

The rearrangement joins TRBV7-8 to TRBJ1-2; TRBD1 aligns across 10 bases. Unmatched junction bases numbered 5, after V lost 6 bases and J lost 7 bases. This CDR3 has 13 amino acids. In germline, CDR1 is SGHVS, CDR2 FQNEAQ. The DNA for the CDR3 is TGTGCCAGCAGGCCCGGGACAGGGGCTGGCTACACCTTC. It specifies CASRPGTGAGYTF.

The DNA of the CDR3 is TGTGCCAGCAGAAGCGGGAGGATCACCGGGGAGCTGTTTTTT. Encoded protein: CASRSGRITGELFF. The gene calls are TRBV6-5 and TRBJ2-2; 9 bases align to TRBD2. The CDR3 is 14 amino acids. V was pared by 6 bases and J by 4 bases, with 3 bases of the junction left unmatched. CDR1 is MNHEY, CDR2 SVGAGI, per germline.

This clone was recorded only once. The V call is TRBV6-6, the J call TRBJ1-5; 7 bases map to TRBD1. CDR1 and CDR2 from the germline V gene are MNHNY and SVGAGI (reference sequence). This CDR3 has 15 residues. The V and J ends lost 6 bases and 4 bases, in that order; junction bases with no gene match: 9. CDR3 bases: TGTGCCAGCAGCTCAGGGCAGGGGGGTAATCAGCCCCAGCATTTT. Its translation is CASSSGQGGNQPQHF.

The chain is built from TRBV19 and TRBJ2-2; TRBD2 aligns across 7 bases. J was trimmed by 1 base and V by 3 bases; bases with no gene match: 8. The CDR3 runs 17 residues. Per the germline V gene, CDR1 is LNHDA and CDR2 is SQIVND (reference sequence). This chain's CDR3 is CASSIRLAEGNTGELFF. As DNA, the CDR3 is TGTGCCAGTAGTATCAGGCTAGCGGAGGGGAACACCGGGGAGCTGTTTTTT.

The CDR3 reads CASSRGERDTQYF. In nucleotides, the CDR3 is TGTGCCAGCAGCCGGGGGGAGCGAGATACGCAGTATTTT. This sequence joins TRBV11-3 and TRBJ2-3, with 7 nucleotides matching TRBD2. The CDR3 is made up of 13 amino acids. The ends lost 5 bases at V and 5 bases at J; junction bases unmatched: 4. The germline gives CDR1 SGHNT, CDR2 YENEEA.

The table lists this clone with a count of one. The DNA for the CDR3 is TGCGCCAGCAGCCGTGGGAGTGCTAATGAAAAACTGTTTTTT. Its protein is CASSRGSANEKLFF. The chain employs TRBV5-1 and TRBJ1-4; no definite D call. The CDR3 extends over 14 amino acids. From germline, CDR1 is SGHRS and CDR2 YFSETQ. V was shortened by 4 bases and J by 3 bases, with 10 bases between the two germline ends.

The chain has TRBV28 and TRBJ2-7, with 11 bases fitting TRBD1. This CDR3 has 17 residues. Germline V gene lookup returns CDR1 MDHEN and CDR2 SYDVKM. Trimming at V came to 9 bases and at J to 4 bases, leaving 17 bases not matched to a gene. The CDR3 is CASIPFPRDRGAYEQYF. As DNA, the CDR3 is TGTGCCAGTATCCCATTCCCCCGGGACAGGGGGGCGTACGAGCAGTACTTC.

The rearrangement joins TRBV30 to TRBJ2-2, with D possibly TRBD2 on 5 matching bases. This CDR3 region has 14 residues. V was cut by 3 bases and J by 6 bases, with 14 bases left in between. CDR1 is GTSNPN and CDR2 is SVGIG in the germline V gene (reference sequence). CDR3 loop: CAWRGDGVSGELFF. The CDR3 coding sequence is TGTGCCTGGAGGGGCGACGGGGTTTCCGGGGAGCTGTTTTTT. Complete variable domain (other parts from reference TRBV30 and TRBJ2-2): SQTIHQWPATLVQPVGSPLSLECTVEGTSNPNLYWYRQAAGRGLQLLFYSVGIGQISSEVPQNLSASRPQDRQFILSSKKLLLSDSGFYLCAWRGDGVSGELFFGEGSRLTVL.

The genes are TRBV10-2 and TRBJ2-7; 10 bases line up with TRBD2. There are 14 residues in the CDR3. In germline, CDR1 is WSHSY, CDR2 SAAADI. After removal of 9 bases from V and 1 base from J, the junction contained 6 bases not matched to a gene. The CDR3 nucleotides read TGCGCCAGTCGGGGGACTAGCGTTTCCTACGAGCAGTACTTC. Amino acid sequence: CASRGTSVSYEQYF.

This clone was counted only a few times. V usage is TRBV6-1 and J usage is TRBJ1-1; D remains ambiguous. Germline V lookup: CDR1 MNHNS, CDR2 SASEGT. The CDR3 loop spans 13 amino acids. Trimming took 2 bases from V and 1 from J, leaving 5 bases between them. The CDR3 DNA follows: TGTGCCAGCAGTGAAATCCGGAACACTGAAGCTTTCTTT. It codes for CASSEIRNTEAFF.